Listed here is a single T cell receptor beta chain. Its antigen remains unknown. TCRdb's table, derived via immunoSEQ multiplex PCR, lists solely in-frame clones and lacks some. In the table there are roughly 1,500,000 clones, approximately 98.5% of which are singletons. CD45RA+ naive and CD45RA-negative memory subsets were separated from CD4+ cells. This sample stems from a study of shared clonotypes between healthy human individuals. Study observations and caveats: Sampling covered blood only; tissue repertoires likely differ. Among donors, clonotype sharing was expected to be affected by sequencing depth.

CDR1 is SGHTA and CDR2 is FQGNSA in the germline V gene. V was shortened by 3 bases and J by 0 bases, with 9 bases between the two germline ends. The CDR3 is made up of 15 amino acids. The receptor comes from a young man in good health. Sequencing input: naive CD4+ T cells sorted from blood. The sample's subset: CD45RA+ positively selected. This chain connects TRBV7-2 to TRBJ1-5; D remains ambiguous. The CDR3 nucleotides are TGTGCCAGCAGCTTGGGTCTTTATAGCAATCAGCCCCAGCATTTT. Residues: CASSLGLYSNQPQHF.